A selection of T cell receptor beta chains follows, all from one sample in a study of blood T cell repertoires in COVID-19. Sequencing used immunoSEQ multiplex PCR; TCRdb keeps in-frame clones, though not all of them. Here the sample spans 200,000 to 250,000 clones, roughly 87% being singletons. The specimen was peripheral blood. The receptors stem from a man between 40 and 49 years old with active or convalescent COVID-19. Each CDR3 is given without its conserved first and last residue. The D gene is left open where the match is weak.

ASSASSGLTGELF TRBJ2-2 . TRBV9
ASSSRGQGVGNTIY TRBJ1-3 TRBD1 TRBV27
ASSIQGSKSPIGAF TRBJ1-1 . TRBV2
ASEVDRGLNTEAF TRBJ1-1 TRBD1 TRBV4-1
ASSLVMGSNTEAF TRBJ1-1 . TRBV5-4
ASSLAPTGAEENTEAF TRBJ1-1 TRBD1 TRBV27
ASSLGQGSDEQF TRBJ2-1 . TRBV5-1
ASSLALAGPLQETQY TRBJ2-5 TRBD2 TRBV5-1
ASSRLAGGDNEQF TRBJ2-1 TRBD2 TRBV11-2
ASSAWEGQARFEQF TRBJ2-1 . TRBV25-1
ASSPRRVNQPQH TRBJ1-5 . TRBV2
ASSYGSGGNQPQH TRBJ1-5 . TRBV6-6
ASSQGQGATGEQY TRBJ2-7 TRBD1 TRBV18
ASSKAGGGNTIY TRBJ1-3 . TRBV25-1
ASSESGDWNTIY TRBJ1-3 . TRBV10-1
ASSGRQGTYEQY TRBJ2-7 TRBD1 TRBV2
ASSPRQGAYNEQF TRBJ2-1 TRBD1 TRBV18
ASSMAGASNQPQH TRBJ1-5 . TRBV19
ASSLSGLADSYEQY TRBJ2-7 TRBD2 TRBV19
ASSSNHRGEQY TRBJ2-7 TRBD1 TRBV7-3
ASSFGQGNSPLH TRBJ1-6 TRBD1 TRBV7-9
ASSSKPYTGELF TRBJ2-2 . TRBV7-7
SPGTSSGNTIY TRBJ1-3 . TRBV29-1
ASSLTGSTGNTIY TRBJ1-3 . TRBV28
ASSLTGRPNEKLF TRBJ1-4 . TRBV27
ASSPSDRGTEAF TRBJ1-1 TRBD1 TRBV11-3
ASTAGESGYT TRBJ1-2 . TRBV19
ASRRDTDQPQH TRBJ1-5 . TRBV27
AWSRRQDEKLF TRBJ1-4 . TRBV30
ASSLAGQLQETQY TRBJ2-5 . TRBV28
ATSRGDRANQPQH TRBJ1-5 TRBD1 TRBV15
ASSESLAGVNGELF TRBJ2-2 TRBD2 TRBV10-1
ASRVREGQPQH TRBJ1-5 . TRBV5-1
ASTPHRGDLGQPQH TRBJ1-5 . TRBV28
ASSEMRNSEVQY TRBJ2-7 . TRBV6-1
ASTGGTLEKLF TRBJ1-4 . TRBV2
ASGGGGIYNEQF TRBJ2-1 . TRBV11-2
ASSTPRGRGRGNTIY TRBJ1-3 TRBD1 TRBV19
ASSPGQKRDTIY TRBJ1-3 . TRBV18
ASSSHGRGATGELF TRBJ2-2 . TRBV28
ASSSGGSYEQY TRBJ2-7 TRBD2 TRBV28
ASSVRQGPRTDTQY TRBJ2-3 TRBD1 TRBV11-2
ASSLTGQISPYGYT TRBJ1-2 TRBD1 TRBV19
ASSDEGRGAEAF TRBJ1-1 . TRBV6-1
ASSFDFLEQY TRBJ2-7 . TRBV7-9
ASTMDRGRRSEQF TRBJ2-1 TRBD1 TRBV28